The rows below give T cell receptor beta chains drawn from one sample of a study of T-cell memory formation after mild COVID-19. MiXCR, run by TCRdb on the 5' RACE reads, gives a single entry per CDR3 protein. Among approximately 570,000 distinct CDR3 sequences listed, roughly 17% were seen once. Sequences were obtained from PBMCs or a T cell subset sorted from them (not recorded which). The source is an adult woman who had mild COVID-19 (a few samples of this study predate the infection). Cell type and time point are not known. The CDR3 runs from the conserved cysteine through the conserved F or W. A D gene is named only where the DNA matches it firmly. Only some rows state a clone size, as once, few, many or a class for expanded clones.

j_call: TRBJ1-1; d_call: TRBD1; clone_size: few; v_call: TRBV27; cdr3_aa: CASSAGGLRRMNTEAFF; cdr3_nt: TGTGCCAGCAGTGCAGGGGGCCTGCGGAGGATGAACACTGAAGCTTTCTTT
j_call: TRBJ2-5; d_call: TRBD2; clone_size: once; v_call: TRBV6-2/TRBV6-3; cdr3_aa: CASRQSGRGGETQYF; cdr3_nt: TGTGCCAGCAGGCAGAGCGGGAGGGGCGGAGAGACCCAGTACTTC
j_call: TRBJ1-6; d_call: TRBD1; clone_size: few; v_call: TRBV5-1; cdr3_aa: CASSLRTGGFHSPLHF; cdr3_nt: TGCGCCAGCAGCTTACGGACAGGGGGCTTTCATTCACCCCTCCACTTT
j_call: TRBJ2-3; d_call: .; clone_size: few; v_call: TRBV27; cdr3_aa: CASSLRGAQYF; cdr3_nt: TGTGCCAGCAGTCTCCGCGGGGCGCAGTATTTT
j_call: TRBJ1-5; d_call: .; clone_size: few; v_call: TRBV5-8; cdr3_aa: CASSLGTSGQPQHF; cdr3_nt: TGTGCCAGCAGCCTCGGGACATCGGGTCAGCCCCAGCATTTT
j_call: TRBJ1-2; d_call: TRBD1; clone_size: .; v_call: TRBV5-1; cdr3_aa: CASSLGQRGYTF; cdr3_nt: TGCGCCAGCAGCCTGGGACAGCGGGGCTACACCTTC
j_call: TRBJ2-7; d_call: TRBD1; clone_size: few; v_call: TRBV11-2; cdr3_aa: CASSLDGDRGSYEQYF; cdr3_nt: TGTGCCAGCAGCTTAGATGGGGACAGGGGGTCCTACGAGCAGTACTTC
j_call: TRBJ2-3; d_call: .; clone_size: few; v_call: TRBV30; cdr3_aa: CAWGPTWGVWNTQYF; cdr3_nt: TGTGCCTGGGGGCCTACTTGGGGAGTGTGGAATACGCAGTATTTT
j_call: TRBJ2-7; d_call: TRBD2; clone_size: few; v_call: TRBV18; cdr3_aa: CASSPKGLAGSYEQYF; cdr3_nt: TGTGCCAGCTCACCAAAGGGACTAGCGGGATCCTACGAGCAGTACTTC
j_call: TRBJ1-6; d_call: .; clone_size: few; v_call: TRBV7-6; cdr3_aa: CASSEGPPRGRSPLHF; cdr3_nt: TGTGCCAGCAGCGAGGGACCCCCCAGGGGTAGATCACCCCTCCACTTT
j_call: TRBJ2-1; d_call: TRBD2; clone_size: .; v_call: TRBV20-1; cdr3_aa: CSAQTSGSGNEQFF; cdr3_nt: TGCAGTGCTCAAACTAGCGGGAGTGGGAATGAGCAGTTCTTC
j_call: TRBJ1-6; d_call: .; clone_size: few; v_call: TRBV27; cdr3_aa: CASSLGRKLYNSPLHF; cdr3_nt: TGTGCCAGCAGTTTAGGACGGAAGCTCTATAATTCACCCCTCCACTTT
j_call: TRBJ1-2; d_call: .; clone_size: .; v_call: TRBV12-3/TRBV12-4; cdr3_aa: CASSPNRDGYTF; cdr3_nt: TGTGCCAGCAGCCCCAACAGGGATGGCTACACCTTC
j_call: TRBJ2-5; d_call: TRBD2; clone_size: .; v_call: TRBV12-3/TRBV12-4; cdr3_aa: CASSPGVERGGQETQYF; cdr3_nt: TGTGCCAGCAGTCCCGGGGTGGAGCGGGGGGGCCAAGAGACCCAGTACTTC
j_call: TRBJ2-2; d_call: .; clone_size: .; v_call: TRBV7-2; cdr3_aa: CASSLMHQANTGELFF; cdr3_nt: TGTGCCAGCAGCTTAATGCACCAAGCGAACACCGGGGAGCTGTTTTTT
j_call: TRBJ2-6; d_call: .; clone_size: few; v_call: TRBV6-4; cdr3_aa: CASSRYPAGANVLTF; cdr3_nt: TGTGCCAGCAGCCGGTATCCCGCCGGGGCCAACGTCCTGACTTTC
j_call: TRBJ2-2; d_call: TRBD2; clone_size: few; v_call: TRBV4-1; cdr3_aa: CASSRAGGLSGELFF; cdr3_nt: TGCGCCAGCAGTCGGGCGGGGGGGCTTTCCGGGGAGCTGTTTTTT
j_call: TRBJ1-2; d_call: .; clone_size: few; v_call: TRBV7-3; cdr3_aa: CASSSKPGSPGGYTF; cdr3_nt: TGTGCCAGCAGTTCAAAACCAGGGTCGCCGGGCGGCTACACCTTC
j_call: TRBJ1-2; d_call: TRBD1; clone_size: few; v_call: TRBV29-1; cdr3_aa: CSDGQGASYGYTF; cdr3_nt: TGCAGCGACGGACAGGGGGCTAGCTATGGCTACACCTTC
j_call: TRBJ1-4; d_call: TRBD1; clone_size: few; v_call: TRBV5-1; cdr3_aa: CASSLVFGTGNEKLFF; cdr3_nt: TGCGCCAGCAGCTTGGTATTCGGGACAGGGAATGAAAAACTGTTTTTT
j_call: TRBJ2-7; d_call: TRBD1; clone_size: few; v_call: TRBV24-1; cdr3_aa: CATSDSFDDRDSSYEQYF; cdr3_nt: TGTGCCACCAGTGATTCGTTTGACGACCGGGACAGTTCCTACGAGCAGTACTTC
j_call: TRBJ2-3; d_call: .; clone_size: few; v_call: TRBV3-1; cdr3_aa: CASSQWRLVGTDTQYF; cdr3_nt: TGTGCCAGCAGCCAATGGAGGTTGGTGGGCACAGATACGCAGTATTTT
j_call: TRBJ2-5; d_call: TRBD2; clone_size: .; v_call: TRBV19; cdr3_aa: CASSIQREETQYF; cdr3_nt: TGTGCCAGTAGTATCCAGCGGGAGGAGACCCAGTACTTC
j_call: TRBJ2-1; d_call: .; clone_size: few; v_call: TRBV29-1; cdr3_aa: CSVEMGEQFF; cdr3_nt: TGCAGCGTTGAAATGGGGGAGCAGTTCTTC
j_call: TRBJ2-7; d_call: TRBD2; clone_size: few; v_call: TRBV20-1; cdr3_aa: CSARVSGRSVREQYF; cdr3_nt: TGCAGTGCTAGAGTTAGCGGGAGAAGTGTTCGCGAGCAGTACTTC
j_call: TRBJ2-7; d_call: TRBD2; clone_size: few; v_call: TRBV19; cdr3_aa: CASSTVAGDYEQYF; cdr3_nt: TGTGCCAGTAGTACGGTGGCGGGGGACTACGAGCAGTACTTC
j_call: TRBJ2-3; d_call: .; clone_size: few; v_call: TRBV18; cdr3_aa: CASSPPRTGVGDTQYF; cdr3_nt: TGTGCCAGCTCACCACCGAGGACGGGAGTGGGAGATACGCAGTATTTT
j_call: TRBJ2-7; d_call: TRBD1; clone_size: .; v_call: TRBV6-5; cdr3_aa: CASSRGQGPSVPHEQYF; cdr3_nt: TGTGCCAGCAGCCGGGGACAGGGACCATCGGTACCCCACGAGCAGTACTTC
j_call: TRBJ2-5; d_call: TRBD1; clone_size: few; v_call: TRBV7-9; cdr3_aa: CASSSISRGYRQETQYF; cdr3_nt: TGTGCCAGCAGCTCGATCTCCAGGGGGTACCGCCAAGAGACCCAGTACTTC
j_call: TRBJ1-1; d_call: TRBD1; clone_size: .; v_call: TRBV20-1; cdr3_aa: CSAQYRGGMNTEAFF; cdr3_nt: TGCAGTGCCCAGTACAGGGGGGGCATGAACACTGAAGCTTTCTTT
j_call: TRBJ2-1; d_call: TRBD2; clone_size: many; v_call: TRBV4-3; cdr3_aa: CASSQLSGRSYEQFF; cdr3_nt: TGCGCCAGCAGCCAACTGAGCGGGAGATCCTATGAGCAGTTCTTC
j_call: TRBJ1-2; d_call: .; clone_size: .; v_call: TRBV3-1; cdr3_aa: CASSQDLGFSYGYTF; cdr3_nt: TGTGCCAGCAGCCAAGATCTCGGGTTCTCTTATGGCTACACCTTC
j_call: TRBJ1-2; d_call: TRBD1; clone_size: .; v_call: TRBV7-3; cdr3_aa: CASSESGTGINGYTF; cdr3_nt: TGTGCCAGCAGCGAGTCCGGGACAGGGATAAATGGCTACACCTTC
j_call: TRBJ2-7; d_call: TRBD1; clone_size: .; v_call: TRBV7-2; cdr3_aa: CASSPLGQGIAGGYEQYF; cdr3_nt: TGTGCCAGCAGCCCACTTGGACAGGGTATTGCAGGGGGCTACGAGCAGTACTTC
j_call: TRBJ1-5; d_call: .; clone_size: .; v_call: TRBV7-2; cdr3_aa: CASSSVQGGGQPQHF; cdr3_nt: TGTGCCAGCAGCTCCGTACAGGGAGGTGGGCAGCCCCAGCATTTT
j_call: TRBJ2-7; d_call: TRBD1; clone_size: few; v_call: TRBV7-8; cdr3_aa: CASSPRAMRQGEQYF; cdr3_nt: TGTGCCAGCAGCCCCCGGGCCATGCGACAGGGCGAGCAGTACTTC
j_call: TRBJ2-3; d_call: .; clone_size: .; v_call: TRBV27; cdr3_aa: CASRVGGATDTQYF; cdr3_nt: TGTGCCAGCAGAGTTGGCGGGGCCACAGATACGCAGTATTTT
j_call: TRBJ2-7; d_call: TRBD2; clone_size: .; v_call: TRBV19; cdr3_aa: CASTSRLAGAYEQYF; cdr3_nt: TGTGCCAGTACTTCGAGACTAGCGGGAGCATACGAGCAGTACTTC
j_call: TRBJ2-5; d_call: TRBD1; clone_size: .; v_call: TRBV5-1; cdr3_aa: CASSLGTVVQETQYF; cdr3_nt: TGCGCCAGCAGCTTAGGGACAGTGGTACAAGAGACCCAGTACTTC
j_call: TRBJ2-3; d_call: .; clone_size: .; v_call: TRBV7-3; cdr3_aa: CASSHPQGGADTQYF; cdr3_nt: TGTGCCAGCAGCCACCCCCAGGGTGGGGCAGATACGCAGTATTTT
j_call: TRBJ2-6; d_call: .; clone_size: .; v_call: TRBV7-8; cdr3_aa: CASSSQVSGANVLTF; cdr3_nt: TGTGCCAGCAGCTCCCAGGTCTCTGGGGCCAACGTCCTGACTTTC
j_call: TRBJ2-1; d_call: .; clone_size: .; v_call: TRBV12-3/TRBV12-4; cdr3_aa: CASRDTGTSMFF; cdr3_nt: TGTGCCAGCAGAGACACCGGGACATCGATGTTCTTC
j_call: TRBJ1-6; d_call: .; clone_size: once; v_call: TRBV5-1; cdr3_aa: CASSLDWLRDSPLHF; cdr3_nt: TGCGCCAGCAGCTTGGACTGGCTTCGGGATTCACCCCTCCACTTT